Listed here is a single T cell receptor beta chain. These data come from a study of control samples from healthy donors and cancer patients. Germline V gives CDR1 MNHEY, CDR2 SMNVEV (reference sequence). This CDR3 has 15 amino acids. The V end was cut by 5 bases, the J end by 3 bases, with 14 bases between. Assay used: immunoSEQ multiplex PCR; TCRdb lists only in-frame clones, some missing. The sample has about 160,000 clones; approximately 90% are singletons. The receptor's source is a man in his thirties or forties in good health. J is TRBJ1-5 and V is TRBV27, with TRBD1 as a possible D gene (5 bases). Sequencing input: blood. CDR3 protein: CASSEVDRDNQPQHF. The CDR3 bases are TGTGCCAGCAGTGAGGTTGACAGAGACAATCAGCCCCAGCATTTT.